Here is one TCR beta chain with its context. The source of the sample is a study of blood T cell repertoires in COVID-19. This CDR3 is built from 14 residues. After removal of 2 bases from V and 5 bases from J, the junction contained 5 bases not matched to a gene. Per the germline V gene, CDR1 is SGDLS and CDR2 is YYNGEE. The table came from immunoSEQ multiplex PCR; TCRdb's copy has only in-frame clones and leaves some out. Among around 60,000 clones listed, 70% to 90% were seen once. The J gene is TRBJ2-5, the V gene TRBV9, with TRBD1 identical over 8 bases. Sequencing was performed on peripheral blood. This receptor was identified in a human donor in a cohort sampled during active COVID-19. The CDR3 sequence: CASSVSGGYETQYF. Here the CDR3 DNA reads TGTGCCAGCAGCGTTTCAGGGGGCTACGAGACCCAGTACTTC.